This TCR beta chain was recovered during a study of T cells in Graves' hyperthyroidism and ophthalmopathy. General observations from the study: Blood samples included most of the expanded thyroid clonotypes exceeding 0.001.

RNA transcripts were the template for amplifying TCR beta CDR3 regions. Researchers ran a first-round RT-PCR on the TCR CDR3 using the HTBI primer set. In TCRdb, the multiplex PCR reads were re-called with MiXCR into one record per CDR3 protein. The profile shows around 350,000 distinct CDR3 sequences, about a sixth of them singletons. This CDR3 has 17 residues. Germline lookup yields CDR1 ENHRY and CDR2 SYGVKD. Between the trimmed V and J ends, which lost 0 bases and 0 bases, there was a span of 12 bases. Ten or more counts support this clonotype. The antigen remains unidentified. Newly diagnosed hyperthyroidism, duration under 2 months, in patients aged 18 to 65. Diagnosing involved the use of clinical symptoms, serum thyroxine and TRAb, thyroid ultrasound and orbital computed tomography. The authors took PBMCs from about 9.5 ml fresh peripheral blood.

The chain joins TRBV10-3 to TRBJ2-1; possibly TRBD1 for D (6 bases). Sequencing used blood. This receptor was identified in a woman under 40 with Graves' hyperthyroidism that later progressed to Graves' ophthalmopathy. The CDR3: CAISESMDRSSYNEQFF. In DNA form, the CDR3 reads TGTGCCATCAGTGAGTCGATGGACAGAAGCTCCTACAATGAGCAGTTCTTC.